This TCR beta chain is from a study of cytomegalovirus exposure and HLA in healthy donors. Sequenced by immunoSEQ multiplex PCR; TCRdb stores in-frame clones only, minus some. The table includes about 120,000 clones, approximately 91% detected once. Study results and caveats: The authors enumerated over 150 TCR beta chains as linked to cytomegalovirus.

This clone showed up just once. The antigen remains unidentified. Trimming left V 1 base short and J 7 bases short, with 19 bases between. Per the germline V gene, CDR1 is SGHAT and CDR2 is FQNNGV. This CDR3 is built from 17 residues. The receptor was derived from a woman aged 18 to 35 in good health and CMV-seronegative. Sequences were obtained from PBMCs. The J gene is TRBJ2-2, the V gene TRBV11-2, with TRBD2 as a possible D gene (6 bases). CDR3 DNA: TGTGCCAGCAGCTTAGTCGGGGGACGAGGGGCTGACGGGGAGCTGTTTTTT. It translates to CASSLVGGRGADGELFF. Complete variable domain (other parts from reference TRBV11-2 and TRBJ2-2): EAGVAQSPRYKIIEKRQSVAFWCNPISGHATLYWYQQILGQGPKLLIQFQNNGVVDDSQLPKDRFSAERLKGVDSTLKIQPAKLEDSAVYLCASSLVGGRGADGELFFGEGSRLTVL.